There are a few counts of the clone carrying this TCR beta chain. Its antigen is not identified. V lost 5 bases to trimming and J lost 8 bases; unmatched junction nucleotides: 17. In germline, CDR1 is SEHNR, CDR2 FQNEAQ (reference sequence). The CDR3 consists of 16 residues. The sample originates from a study of CD8 T cells in ankylosing spondylitis. The study, taken as a whole, reports: CD8+ disease-linked clones were present at relatively low frequencies in blood. Some of the motif variants had earlier been found in reactive arthritis patients' fluid and blood. The clones that were linked to disease were reported to be significantly enriched in matched synovial fluid samples from ankylosing spondylitis patients. Characteristic of ankylosing spondylitis blood, it appeared, was a TCR beta motif comprising roughly eight highly homologous variants.

Libraries for TCR beta were made by quantitative 5'-RACE with molecular barcodes. TCRdb fed the 5' RACE reads into MiXCR, producing one record per CDR3 protein. Of 500,000 or so distinct CDR3 sequences detected, 5.3% appear once; the ten largest clones hold under 4.5%. The sequence came from a male donor with ankylosing spondylitis. Sequenced input: blood, either unsorted or a sorted T cell fraction (not recorded which). The V and J genes are TRBV7-9 and TRBJ2-5; 7 positions match TRBD1. CDR3 nucleotide sequence: TGTGCCAGCAGCCAAGCCTCCGGGACAGCGGCGCATACCCAGTACTTC. Translating gives CASSQASGTAAHTQYF.